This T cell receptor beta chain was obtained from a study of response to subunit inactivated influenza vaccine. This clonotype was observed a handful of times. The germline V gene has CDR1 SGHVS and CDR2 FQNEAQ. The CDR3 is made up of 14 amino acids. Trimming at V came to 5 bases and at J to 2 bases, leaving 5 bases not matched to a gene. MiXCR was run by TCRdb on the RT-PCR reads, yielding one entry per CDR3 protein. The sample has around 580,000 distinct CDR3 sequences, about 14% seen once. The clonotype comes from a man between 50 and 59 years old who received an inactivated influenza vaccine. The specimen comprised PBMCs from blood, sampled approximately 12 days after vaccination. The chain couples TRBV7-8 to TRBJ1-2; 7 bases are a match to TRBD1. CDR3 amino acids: CASSRGQTNYGYTF. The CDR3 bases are TGTGCCAGCAGCAGGGGACAGACCAACTATGGCTACACCTTC. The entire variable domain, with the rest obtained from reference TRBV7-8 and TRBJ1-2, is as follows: GAGVSQSPRYKVAKRGQDVALRCDPISGHVSLFWYQQALGQGPEFLTYFQNEAQLDKSGLPSDRFFAERPEGSVSTLKIQRTQQEDSAVYLCASSRGQTNYGYTFGSGTRLTVV.